This TCR beta chain was identified in a study of cytomegalovirus exposure and HLA in healthy donors. This clone was counted once. Its target is not known. General study findings and limits: Solely CMV serostatus was available to characterize immune exposure. Association with HLA alleles at 0.05 false discovery rate was found for about 17,000 TCR beta sequences in a later analysis. Later analysis associated a missense DCLRE1C variant with TCR beta V- and J-gene trimming.

The PCR ran on 60 Vbeta and 13 Jbeta primers. Under the authors' procedure: A later analysis tallied tens of millions of unique TCR beta chains, 8.5 million to 11 million of them shared. Using immunoSEQ multiplex PCR, the repertoire was profiled, and TCRdb retains in-frame clones only, with some absent. V, J and clone size reflect that table, while D and trimming were determined from the DNA. The sample yields about 140,000 clones, around 75% seen once. The CDR3 sequence is 14 residues long. Between the trimmed V and J ends, which lost 3 bases and 1 base, there was a span of 9 bases. The V gene's germline CDR1 is KGHSH and CDR2 LQKENI.

Sequencing used PBMCs. This chain connects TRBV18 to TRBJ1-2, with D hard to call. The TCR was taken from a man aged 18 to 29 in good health and CMV-seropositive. CDR3 DNA sequence: TGTGCCAGCTCACCTGCCCGCGATAACTATGGCTACACCTTC. It specifies CASSPARDNYGYTF. Variable domain in full (rest from reference TRBV18 and TRBJ1-2): NAGVMQNPRHLVRRRGQEARLRCSPMKGHSHVYWYRQLPEEGLKFMVYLQKENIIDESGMPKERFSAEFPKEGPSILRIQQVVRGDSAAYFCASSPARDNYGYTFGSGTRLTVV.